This T cell receptor beta chain came from a study of siplizumab effects on memory and regulatory T cells. General study points: Just a small share of alloreactive clones was traced back to unstimulated subsets. Naive T cells looked more diverse than memory cells, and they looked like major contributors to the alloresponse.

On this clone: Its antigen is still unknown.

Assay: immunoSEQ multiplex PCR; the TCRdb copy retains only in-frame clones and omits some. The sample has some 100,000 clones; about 91% are singletons. The sequence came from a human donor in good health. The sequencing sample was made of Tregs sorted from blood.

The CDR3 spells CASSVDWTSRGKQYF. CDR3 in DNA: TGTGCCAGCAGCGTTGATTGGACAAGCCGAGGAAAGCAGTACTTC. The chain joins TRBV6-5 to TRBJ2-7; D is possibly TRBD1 (5 bases). Trimming took off 6 bases at V and 8 bases at J, with 23 bases between the two ends. The CDR3 is 15 residues long. Looked up from germline, CDR1 is MNHEY and CDR2 is SVGAGI.